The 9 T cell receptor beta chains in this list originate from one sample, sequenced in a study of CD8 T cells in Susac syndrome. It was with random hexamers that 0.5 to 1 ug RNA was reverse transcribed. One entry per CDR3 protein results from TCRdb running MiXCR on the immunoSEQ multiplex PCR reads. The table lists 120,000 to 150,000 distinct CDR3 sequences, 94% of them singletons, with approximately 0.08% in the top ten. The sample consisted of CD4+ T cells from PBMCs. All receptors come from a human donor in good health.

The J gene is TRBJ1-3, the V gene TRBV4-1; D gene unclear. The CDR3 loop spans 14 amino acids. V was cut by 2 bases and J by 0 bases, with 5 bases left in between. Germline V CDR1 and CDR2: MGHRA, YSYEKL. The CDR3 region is CASSQLFSGNTIYF. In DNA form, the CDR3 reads TGCGCCAGCAGCCAACTGTTCTCTGGAAACACCATATATTTT.

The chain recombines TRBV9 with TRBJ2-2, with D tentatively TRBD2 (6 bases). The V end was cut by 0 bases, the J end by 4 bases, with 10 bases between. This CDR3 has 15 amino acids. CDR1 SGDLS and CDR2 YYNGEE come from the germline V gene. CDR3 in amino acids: CASSVGGVVTGELFF. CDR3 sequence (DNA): TGTGCCAGCAGCGTAGGGGGGGTTGTCACCGGGGAGCTGTTTTTT.

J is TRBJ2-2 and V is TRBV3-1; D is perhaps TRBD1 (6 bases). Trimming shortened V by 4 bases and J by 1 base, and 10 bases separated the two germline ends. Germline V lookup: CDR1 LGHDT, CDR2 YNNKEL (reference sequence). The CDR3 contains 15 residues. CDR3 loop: CASSRLDRNTGELFF. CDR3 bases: TGTGCCAGCAGCCGCTTGGACAGGAACACCGGGGAGCTGTTTTTT. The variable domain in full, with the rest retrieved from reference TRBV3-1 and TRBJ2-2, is DTAVSQTPKYLVTQMGNDKSIKCEQNLGHDTMYWYKQDSKKFLKIMFSYNNKELIINETVPNRFSPKSPDKAHLNLHINSLELGDSAVYFCASSRLDRNTGELFFGEGSRLTVL.

CDR3 in amino acids: CASSSPRTGGSGANVLTF. The DNA of the CDR3 is TGCGCCAGCAGCTCCCCCAGGACAGGGGGTTCTGGGGCCAACGTCCTGACTTTC. The chain employs TRBV5-1 and TRBJ2-6; 10 bases agree with TRBD1. Germline V gene data show CDR1 as SGHRS and CDR2 as YFSETQ. Losses at the gene ends were 3 bases for V and 1 base for J; bases not matched to a gene: 7. CDR3 size: 18 residues.

The CDR3 region has the DNA TGCGCCAGCAGTCAAGGACAGGGAGGGCACGGGGAGCTGTTTTTT. It codes for CASSQGQGGHGELFF. V is TRBV5-1 and J is TRBJ2-2, with D maybe TRBD1 (8 bases). This CDR3 contains 15 residues. Germline V gives CDR1 SGHRS, CDR2 YFSETQ. V lost 5 bases and J 7 bases, leaving 18 bases between the germline ends.

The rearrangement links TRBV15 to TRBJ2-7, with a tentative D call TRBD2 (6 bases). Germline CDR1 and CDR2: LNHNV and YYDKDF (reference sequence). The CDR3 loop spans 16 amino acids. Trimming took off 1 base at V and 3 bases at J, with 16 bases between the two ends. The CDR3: CATSRVGGGGDYEQYF. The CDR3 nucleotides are TGTGCCACCAGCAGAGTGGGTGGGGGAGGCGACTACGAGCAGTACTTC.

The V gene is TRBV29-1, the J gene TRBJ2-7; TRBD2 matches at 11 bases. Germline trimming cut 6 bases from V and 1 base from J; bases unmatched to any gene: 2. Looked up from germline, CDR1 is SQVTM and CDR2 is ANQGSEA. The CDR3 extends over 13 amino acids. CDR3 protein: CSVSSGRSYEQYF. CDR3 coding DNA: TGCAGCGTATCTAGCGGGAGGTCCTACGAGCAGTACTTC.

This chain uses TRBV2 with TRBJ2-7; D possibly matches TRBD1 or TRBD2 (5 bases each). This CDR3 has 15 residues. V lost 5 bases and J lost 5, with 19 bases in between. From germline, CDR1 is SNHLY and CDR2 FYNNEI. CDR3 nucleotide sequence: TGTGCCAGCAGTAAGAGGGGACGGACAAATAACGAGCAGTACTTC. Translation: CASSKRGRTNNEQYF.

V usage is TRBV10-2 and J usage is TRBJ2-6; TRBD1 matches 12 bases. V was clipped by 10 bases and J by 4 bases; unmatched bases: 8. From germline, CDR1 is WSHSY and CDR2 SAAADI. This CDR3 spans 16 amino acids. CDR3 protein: CATRGQGAAGANVLTF. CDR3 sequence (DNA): TGCGCCACCAGGGGACAGGGGGCTGCCGGGGCCAACGTCCTGACTTTC.